The 25 T cell receptor beta chains in this list originate from one sample, sequenced in a study of blood T cell repertoires in COVID-19 (TCRdb year 2020). Library preparation used the immunoSEQ multiplex PCR assay. What TCRdb holds here is the immuneACCESS table cut down to in-frame rearrangements. Part of the clones is not present; checked against another copy, under half of the missing clones reflect an unresolved V gene, and the others are unexplained. Present in this sample are tens of thousands of clones, over 70% of which were seen just once. The ten top clones hold 2.5% of the sample. The sequenced sample consisted of peripheral blood. The receptors derive from a man older than 75 with active or convalescent COVID-19.

This chain connects TRBV5-1 to TRBJ1-5; 7 bases are a match to TRBD1. The CDR3 sequence is 14 residues long. J was trimmed by 2 bases and V by 4 bases; bases with no gene match: 3. The germline gives CDR1 SGHRS, CDR2 YFSETQ. CDR3 sequence: CASSRGTGNQPQHF. The DNA for the CDR3 is TGCGCCAGCAGCCGCGGGACAGGCAATCAGCCCCAGCATTTT.

The V call is TRBV19, the J call TRBJ2-3; D is unresolved. Per germline, CDR1 LNHDA and CDR2 SQIVND (reference sequence). The CDR3 sequence is 14 residues long. V was trimmed by 4 bases and J by 2 bases, leaving 10 bases between them. CDR3 DNA: TGTGCCAGTAGTACTGCCAGGATCACAGATACGCAGTATTTT. The encoded protein is CASSTARITDTQYF.

The chain is built from TRBV2 and TRBJ1-2, with TRBD1 as a possible D gene (5 bases). The CDR3 covers 14 residues. Germline V gives CDR1 SNHLY, CDR2 FYNNEI. The V end was cut by 6 bases, the J end by 6 bases, with 17 bases between. In DNA form, the CDR3 reads TGTGCCAGCAGGCTGGGGCAAGTTTCGGATGGCTACACCTTC. This encodes CASRLGQVSDGYTF. The whole variable domain, remainder taken from reference TRBV2 and TRBJ1-2, is EPEVTQTPSHQVTQMGQEVILRCVPISNHLYFYWYRQILGQKVEFLVSFYNNEISEKSEIFDDQFSVERPDGSNFTLKIRSTKLEDSAMYFCASRLGQVSDGYTFGSGTRLTVV.

The CDR3 reads CASSVAVNYGYTF. The CDR3 region has the DNA TGTGCCAGCAGTGTCGCAGTGAACTATGGCTACACCTTC. The chain recombines TRBV2 with TRBJ1-2; D is undetermined. V lost 4 bases to trimming and J lost 2 bases, with 8 bases between them. This CDR3 comprises 13 residues. The germline V gene has CDR1 SNHLY and CDR2 FYNNEI.

This sequence joins TRBV7-2 and TRBJ2-5; weak D call: TRBD2 (6 bases). Germline lookup yields CDR1 SGHTA and CDR2 FQGNSA. This CDR3 is 15 amino acids long. V lost 1 base, J lost 4 bases, and 13 bases lay in between. CDR3 sequence: CASSLVLASIETQYF. DNA of the CDR3: TGTGCCAGCAGCTTAGTACTAGCCTCCATAGAGACCCAGTACTTC.

The chain has TRBV5-6 and TRBJ2-3, with D possibly TRBD2 on 5 matching bases. This CDR3 region has 13 residues. Trimming removed 1 base at V and 5 bases at J, with 8 bases between. Germline lookup yields CDR1 SGHDT and CDR2 YYEEEE. The CDR3, as DNA: TGTGCCAGCAGCTTGTTCGGGGAAGATACGCAGTATTTT. It translates to CASSLFGEDTQYF.

The chain couples TRBV10-1 to TRBJ1-3, with a weak D call TRBD1 (5 bases). CDR1 WNHNN and CDR2 SYGVQD come from the germline V gene (reference sequence). The V end was cut by 9 bases, the J end by 2 bases, with 5 bases between. The CDR3 length is 11 residues. The CDR3 bases are TGCGCCAGAGGGGCTGGAAACACCATATATTTT. Translated, it gives CARGAGNTIYF.

This sequence joins TRBV12-5 and TRBJ1-4; 9 bases agree with TRBD1. The length of the CDR3 is 14 residues. J lost 6 bases, V lost 5 bases, and 4 bases had no gene match. Looked up from germline, CDR1 is LGHNT and CDR2 is FRNRAP. The CDR3 DNA reads as TGTGCTAGTGGTACAGGGACAGGGTATGAAAAACTGTTTTTT. Residues: CASGTGTGYEKLFF.

This chain joins TRBV5-5 and TRBJ2-5, with 7 bases aligning to TRBD1. Trimming cost V 4 bases and J 2 bases; bases outside gene matches: 5. The CDR3 contains 14 residues. Germline V gives CDR1 SGHKS, CDR2 YYEKEE (reference sequence). The CDR3 sequence is CASSPGQLQETQYF. The CDR3, as DNA: TGTGCCAGCAGCCCGGGACAGTTACAAGAGACCCAGTACTTC.

The chain combines TRBV6-5 with TRBJ1-1; D is unclear. CDR1 and CDR2 from the germline V gene are MNHEY and SVGAGI. This CDR3 has 14 amino acids. V lost 6 bases and J lost 1, with 12 bases in between. CDR3 sequence reads: CASRPLNRNTEAFF. As DNA, the CDR3 is TGTGCCAGCAGACCTTTAAACAGGAACACTGAAGCTTTCTTT.

The chain joins TRBV6-5 to TRBJ1-1; no firm D call. Germline values: CDR1 MNHEY, CDR2 SVGAGI. This CDR3 is built from 16 residues. V was trimmed by 0 bases and J by 5 bases, leaving 16 bases between them. The CDR3: CASSYSRAGTRTEAFF. The CDR3 bases are TGTGCCAGCAGTTACTCGAGGGCAGGAACCAGGACTGAAGCTTTCTTT.

This chain links TRBV15 with TRBJ2-3, with 8 bases matching TRBD2. The CDR3 is 15 residues long. Germline assignment: CDR1 LNHNV and CDR2 YYDKDF (reference sequence). V lost 1 base, J lost 4 bases, and 4 bases stayed unmatched. The CDR3 sequence: CATSRVGRGADTQYF. The CDR3 region has the DNA TGTGCCACCAGCAGAGTCGGGAGGGGCGCAGATACGCAGTATTTT.

The J gene is TRBJ1-5, the V gene TRBV19, with D possibly matching TRBD1 (6 bases). This CDR3 spans 15 amino acids. Trimming pared 9 bases from V and 2 bases from J, leaving 17 bases between. In germline, CDR1 is LNHDA, CDR2 SQIVND (reference sequence). In DNA form, the CDR3 reads TGTGCCAGCTTGGACAGTCCCAGGGGCAATCAGCCCCAGCATTTT. It codes for CASLDSPRGNQPQHF.

This sequence joins TRBV11-2 and TRBJ2-7, with TRBD2 matching over 7 bases. Germline V gene sequence: CDR1 SGHAT, CDR2 FQNNGV. Trimming cost V 3 bases and J 6 bases; bases outside gene matches: 11. CDR3 length: 15 amino acids. CDR3 DNA sequence: TGTGCCAGCAGCTTCCTGACCGCGGGAGTCTTCGAGCAGTACTTC. Protein product: CASSFLTAGVFEQYF.

V usage is TRBV2 and J usage is TRBJ1-6, with TRBD1 matching over 8 bases. V dropped 8 bases and J dropped 6; count of bases not matched to a gene: 6. The CDR3 spans 14 residues. Germline CDR1 reads SNHLY; CDR2 reads FYNNEI. The CDR3 nucleotides are TGTGCCAGCGTTCTGACAGGGGTTAATTCACCCCTCCACTTT. It translates to CASVLTGVNSPLHF.

The chain combines TRBV7-9 with TRBJ1-2; D uncertain. CDR1 is SEHNR, CDR2 FQNEAQ, per germline (reference sequence). The CDR3 sequence is 13 residues long. V lost 6 bases to trimming and J lost 0 bases, with 8 bases between them. This CDR3 reads CASRMGSNYGYTF. CDR3 in DNA: TGTGCCAGCAGAATGGGCTCTAACTATGGCTACACCTTC.

The V gene is TRBV5-6, the J gene TRBJ1-6; D perhaps matches TRBD1 (5 bases). The CDR3 sequence is 15 residues long. The germline V gene has CDR1 SGHDT and CDR2 YYEEEE. Trimming shortened V by 2 bases and J by 9 bases, and 15 bases separated the two germline ends. The DNA for the CDR3 is TGTGCCAGCAGCTTTTCGTGGAGGGGTGGTTCACCCCTCCACTTT. Amino acid sequence: CASSFSWRGGSPLHF. The full variable domain, its missing parts supplied by reference TRBV5-6 and TRBJ1-6, is DAGVTQSPTHLIKTRGQQVTLRCSPKSGHDTVSWYQQALGQGPQFIFQYYEEEERQRGNFPDRFSGHQFPNYSSELNVNALLLGDSALYLCASSFSWRGGSPLHFGNGTRLTVT.

A word on this clone: This specimen includes other DNA sequences encoding the same CDR3. This chain links TRBV28 with TRBJ1-1, with TRBD1 as a possible D gene (5 bases). The V gene's germline CDR1 is MDHEN and CDR2 SYDVKM. V was cut by 2 bases and J by 4 bases, with 5 bases left in between. CDR3 size: 12 residues. The CDR3 DNA sequence: TGTGCCAGCAGTTTAAGGGGCACTGAAGCTTTCTTT. Translating it yields CASSLRGTEAFF.

As concerns this clone: The same CDR3 also results from other DNA sequences found in this sample. The genes are TRBV18 and TRBJ2-3; no clear D. Germline lookup yields CDR1 KGHSH and CDR2 LQKENI. The CDR3 is made up of 14 amino acids. The V and J ends lost 3 bases and 0 bases respectively, with 7 bases between them. In DNA, the CDR3 is TGTGCCAGCTCACCCCCCTCTAGCACAGATACGCAGTATTTT. Its translation: CASSPPSSTDTQYF.

On this clone itself: One junction end does not reproduce the germline sequence, and a read error may be involved. J is TRBJ2-4 and V is TRBV19; 11 bases map to TRBD2. The CDR3 is 17 amino acids. Germline lookup yields CDR1 LNHDA and CDR2 SQIVND (reference sequence). CDR3 loop: CASSPNLLAGAQNIQYF. As DNA, the CDR3 is TGTGCCAGTAGTCCAAACCTACTAGCGGGAGCCCAAAACATTCAGTACTTC.

This clone was observed a few times. The CDR3 nucleotides read TGTGCCAGCAGCTTAGGTCGGTCTATCAATCAGCCCCAGCATTTT. It translates to CASSLGRSINQPQHF. The rearrangement joins TRBV7-2 to TRBJ1-5; D gene ambiguous. V lost 1 base and J 3 bases, leaving 10 bases between the germline ends. The CDR3 is 15 amino acids. Germline CDR1 and CDR2: SGHTA and FQGNSA.

J is TRBJ2-3 and V is TRBV3-1 (or the pseudogene TRBV3-2), with D possibly TRBD2 on 5 matching bases. The CDR3 runs to 14 residues. Germline loops: CDR1 LGHDT, CDR2 YNNKEL (reference sequence). The V gene lost 2 bases and the J gene lost 5 bases, with 11 bases spanning the gap. CDR3 coding DNA: TGTGCCAGCAGCCAAAGGGTACGGGGAGATACGCAGTATTTT. It specifies CASSQRVRGDTQYF.

This clone has only one observation. The CDR3 DNA reads as TGTGCCAGCAGTGTCACTAGCGGGGGGGCCTGGGAGACCCAGTACTTC. Its protein is CASSVTSGGAWETQYF. The chain uses TRBV6-1 and TRBJ2-5; 13 bases fit TRBD2. CDR3 length: 16 amino acids. Per germline, CDR1 MNHNS and CDR2 SASEGT. Trimming at V came to 4 bases and at J to 5 bases, leaving 7 bases not matched to a gene.

The chain is built from TRBV19 and TRBJ1-2; TRBD1 might be the D (6 bases). Germline V gives CDR1 LNHDA, CDR2 SQIVND (reference sequence). The CDR3 loop spans 16 amino acids. V lost 6 bases and J 0 bases, leaving 17 bases between the germline ends. The CDR3 loop is CASSAPEGDANYGYTF. CDR3 DNA sequence: TGTGCCAGTAGCGCTCCCGAGGGGGATGCTAACTATGGCTACACCTTC.

This rearrangement joins TRBV6-2 or TRBV6-3 to TRBJ2-4, with 16 bases matching TRBD2. This CDR3 comprises 16 residues. Germline CDR1 is MNHEY and CDR2 is SVGEGT. The junction had 6 bases not matched to a gene; V was cut back by 4 bases and J by 9 bases. The chain's CDR3 is CASSSGLAGGVTIQYF. The CDR3 DNA follows: TGTGCCAGCAGTTCGGGACTAGCGGGAGGGGTGACCATTCAGTACTTC.